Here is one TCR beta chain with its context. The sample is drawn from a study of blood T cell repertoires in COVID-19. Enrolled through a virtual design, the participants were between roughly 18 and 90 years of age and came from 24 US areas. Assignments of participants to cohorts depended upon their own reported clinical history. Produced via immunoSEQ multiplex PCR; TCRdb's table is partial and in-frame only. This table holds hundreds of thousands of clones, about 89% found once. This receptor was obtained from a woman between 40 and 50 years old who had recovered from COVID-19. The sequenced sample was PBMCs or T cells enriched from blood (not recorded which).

The CDR3 DNA sequence: TGTGCCAGCAGTATGCCGTCGGGGGCTGAAGCTTTCTTT. Encoded protein: CASSMPSGAEAFF. The chain uses TRBV28 and TRBJ1-1; TRBD1 might be the D (5 bases). Germline V gene lookup returns CDR1 MDHEN and CDR2 SYDVKM. CDR3 length equals 13 residues. The V and J ends lost 5 bases and 6 bases respectively, with 13 bases between them. Based on the CDR3 plus reference TRBV28 and TRBJ1-1, the full variable domain is DVKVTQSSRYLVKRTGEKVFLECVQDMDHENMFWYRQDPGLGLRLIYFSYDVKMKEKGDIPEGYSVSREKKERFSLILESASTNQTSMYLCASSMPSGAEAFFGQGTRLTVV.